This TCR beta chain was recovered during a study of healthy donors' naive CD4 and CD8 T cells. Each TCR library used around 500 ng of total RNA and a linear amplification protocol. From the reads, TCRdb called clonotypes with MiXCR, one entry per CDR3 protein. The sample includes some 190,000 distinct CDR3 sequences, over 60% of them seen just once. This clonotype was detected a few times. Germline CDR1 is MNHEY and CDR2 is SVGAGI. The CDR3 totals 12 residues. V was cut by 4 bases and J by 6 bases, with 8 bases left in between. Sequencing used naive CD4+ and CD8+ T cells sorted from blood, pooled from several donors. The receptor's source is a pool of human donors in good health; the sample pools cells from several healthy donors. V usage is TRBV6-5 and J usage is TRBJ2-3, with D hard to call. The CDR3 nucleotides are TGTGCCAGCAGTTCTCCGAAGGATACGCAGTATTTT. It codes for CASSSPKDTQYF.